This T cell receptor (beta chain) was sequenced in a study of T cells in Graves' hyperthyroidism and ophthalmopathy. There were TCR beta CDR3 regions amplified from RNA transcripts. An initial round of RT-PCR targeting the TCR CDR3 relied on the HTBI primer set. TCRdb itself ran the multiplex PCR reads through MiXCR, one entry per CDR3 protein. The sample lists 300,000 to 350,000 distinct CDR3 sequences, about 20% seen once, with around 47% in the top ten. The hyperthyroidism was newly diagnosed and had lasted under 2 months; the patients were aged 18 to 65. Clinical symptoms, serum thyroxine and TRAb, thyroid ultrasound and orbital computed tomography were used for the diagnoses. This clonotype was recorded at least ten times. The antigen is undetermined. Study-wide points: Before onset, ophthalmopathy was predicted by the model a median approximately 6.7 months earlier. A 13 V-J signature model discriminated ophthalmopathy versus stable hyperthyroidism.

The CDR3 has 14 amino acids. The ends were cut back, 5 bases at V and 6 bases at J, with 20 bases in the middle. CDR1 and CDR2 (germline): DFQATT, SNEGSKA (reference sequence). The source of this sequence is a woman between 50 and 59 years old with Graves' hyperthyroidism. This chain connects TRBV20-1 to TRBJ2-7, with a tentative D call TRBD1 (6 bases). Sequencing input: blood. CDR3 sequence reads: CSAFREQGYREQYF. The CDR3 bases are TGCAGTGCTTTCCGCGAACAGGGTTATCGCGAGCAGTACTTC.